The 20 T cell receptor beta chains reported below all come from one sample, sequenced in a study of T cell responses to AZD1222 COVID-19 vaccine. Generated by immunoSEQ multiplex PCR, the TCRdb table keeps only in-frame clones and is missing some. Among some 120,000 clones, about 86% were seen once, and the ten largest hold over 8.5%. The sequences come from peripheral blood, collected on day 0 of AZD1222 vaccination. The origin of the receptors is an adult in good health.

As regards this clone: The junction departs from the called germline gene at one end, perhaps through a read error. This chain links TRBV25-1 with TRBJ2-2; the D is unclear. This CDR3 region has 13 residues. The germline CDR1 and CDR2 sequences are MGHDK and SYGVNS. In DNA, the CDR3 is TGTGCCAGCAGGGAATCCCTCACCGGGGAGCTGTTTTTT. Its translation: CASRESLTGELFF.

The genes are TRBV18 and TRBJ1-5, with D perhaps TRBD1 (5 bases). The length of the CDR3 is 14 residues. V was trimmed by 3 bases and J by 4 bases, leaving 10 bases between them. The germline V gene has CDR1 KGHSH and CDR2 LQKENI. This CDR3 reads CASSPGQLNQPQHF. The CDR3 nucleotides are TGTGCCAGCTCACCGGGGCAGCTTAATCAGCCCCAGCATTTT.

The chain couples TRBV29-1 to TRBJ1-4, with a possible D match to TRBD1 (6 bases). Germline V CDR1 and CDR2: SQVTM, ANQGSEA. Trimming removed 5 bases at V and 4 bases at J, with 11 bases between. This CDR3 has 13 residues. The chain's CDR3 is CSVTGMGNEKLFF. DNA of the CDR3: TGCAGCGTTACAGGGATGGGTAATGAAAAACTGTTTTTT. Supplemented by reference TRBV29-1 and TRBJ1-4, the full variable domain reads SAVISQKPSRDICQRGTSLTIQCQVDSQVTMMFWYRQQPGQSLTLIATANQGSEATYESGFVIDKFPISRPNLTFSTLTVSNMSPEDSSIYLCSVTGMGNEKLFFGSGTQLSVL.

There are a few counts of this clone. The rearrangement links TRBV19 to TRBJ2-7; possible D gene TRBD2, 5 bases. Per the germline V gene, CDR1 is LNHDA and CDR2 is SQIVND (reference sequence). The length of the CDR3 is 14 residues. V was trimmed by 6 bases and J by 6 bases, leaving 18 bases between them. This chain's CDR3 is CASSRTLWTVEQYF. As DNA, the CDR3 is TGTGCCAGTAGCCGAACCCTTTGGACTGTCGAGCAGTACTTC.

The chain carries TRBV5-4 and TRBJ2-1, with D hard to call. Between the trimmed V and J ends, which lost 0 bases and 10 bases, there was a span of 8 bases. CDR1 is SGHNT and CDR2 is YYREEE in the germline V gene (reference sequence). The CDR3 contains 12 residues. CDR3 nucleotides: TGTGCCAGCAGCTTGGTTTTGGGGGAGCAGTTCTTC. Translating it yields CASSLVLGEQFF.

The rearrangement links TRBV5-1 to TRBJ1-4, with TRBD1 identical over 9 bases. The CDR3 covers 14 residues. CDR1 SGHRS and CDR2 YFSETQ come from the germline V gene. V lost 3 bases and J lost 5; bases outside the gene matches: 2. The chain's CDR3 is CASSSGTGNEKLFF. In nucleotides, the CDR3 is TGCGCCAGCAGCTCCGGGACAGGGAATGAAAAACTGTTTTTT. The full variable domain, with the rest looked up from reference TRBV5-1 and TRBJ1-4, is KAGVTQTPRYLIKTRGQQVTLSCSPISGHRSVSWYQQTPGQGLQFLFEYFSETQRNKGNFPGRFSGRQFSNSRSEMNVSTLELGDSALYLCASSSGTGNEKLFFGSGTQLSVL.

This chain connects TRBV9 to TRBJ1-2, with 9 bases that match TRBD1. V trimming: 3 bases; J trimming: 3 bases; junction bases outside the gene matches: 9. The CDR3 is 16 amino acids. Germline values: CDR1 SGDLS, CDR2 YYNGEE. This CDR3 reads CASSANPQGADYGYTF. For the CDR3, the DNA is TGTGCCAGCAGCGCGAACCCACAGGGGGCTGACTATGGCTACACCTTC. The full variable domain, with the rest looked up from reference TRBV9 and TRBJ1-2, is DSGVTQTPKHLITATGQRVTLRCSPRSGDLSVYWYQQSLDQGLQFLIQYYNGEERAKGNILERFSAQQFPDLHSELNLSSLELGDSALYFCASSANPQGADYGYTFGSGTRLTVV.

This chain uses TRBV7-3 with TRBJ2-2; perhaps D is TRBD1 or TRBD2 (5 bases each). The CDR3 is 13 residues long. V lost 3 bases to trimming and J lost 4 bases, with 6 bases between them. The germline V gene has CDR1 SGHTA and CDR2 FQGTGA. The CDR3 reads CASSLRGTGELFF. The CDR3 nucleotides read TGTGCCAGCAGCTTGAGGGGCACCGGGGAGCTGTTTTTT.

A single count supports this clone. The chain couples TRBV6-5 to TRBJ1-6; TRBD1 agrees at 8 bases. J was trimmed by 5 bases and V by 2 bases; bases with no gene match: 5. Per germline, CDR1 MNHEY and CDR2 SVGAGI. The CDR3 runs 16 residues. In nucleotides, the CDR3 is TGTGCCAGCAGTTACCGAAGACAGGGGCATAATTCACCCCTCCACTTT. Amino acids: CASSYRRQGHNSPLHF.

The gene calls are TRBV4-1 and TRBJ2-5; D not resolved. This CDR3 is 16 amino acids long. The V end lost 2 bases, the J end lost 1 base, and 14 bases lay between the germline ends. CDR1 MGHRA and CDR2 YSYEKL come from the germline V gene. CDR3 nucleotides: TGCGCCAGCAGCCAATGGGATCCGAGGATCCAAGAGACCCAGTACTTC. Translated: CASSQWDPRIQETQYF.

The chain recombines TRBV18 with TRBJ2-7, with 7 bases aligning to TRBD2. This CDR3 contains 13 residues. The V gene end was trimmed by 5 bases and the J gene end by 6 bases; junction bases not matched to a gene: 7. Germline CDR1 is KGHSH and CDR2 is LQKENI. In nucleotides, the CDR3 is TGTGCCAGCTCAACCGGGACTACCCTCGAGCAGTACTTC. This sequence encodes CASSTGTTLEQYF.

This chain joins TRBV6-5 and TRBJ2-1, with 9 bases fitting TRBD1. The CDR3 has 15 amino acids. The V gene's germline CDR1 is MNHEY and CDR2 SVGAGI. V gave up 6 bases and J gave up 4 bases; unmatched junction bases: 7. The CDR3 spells CASSTGTGHYNEQFF. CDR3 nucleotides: TGTGCCAGCAGCACCGGGACAGGGCATTACAATGAGCAGTTCTTC.

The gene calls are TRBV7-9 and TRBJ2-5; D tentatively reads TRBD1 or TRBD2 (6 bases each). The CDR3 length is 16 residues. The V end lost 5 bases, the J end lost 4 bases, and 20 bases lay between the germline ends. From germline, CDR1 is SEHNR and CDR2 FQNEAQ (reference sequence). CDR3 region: CASSQRGASGVETQYF. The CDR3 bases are TGTGCCAGCAGCCAGAGGGGGGCCTCGGGGGTAGAGACCCAGTACTTC.

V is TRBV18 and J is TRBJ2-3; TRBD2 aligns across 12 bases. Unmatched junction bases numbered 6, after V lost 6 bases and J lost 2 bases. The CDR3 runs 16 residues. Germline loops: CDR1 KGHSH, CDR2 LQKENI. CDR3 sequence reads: CASSSSGRAFTDTQYF. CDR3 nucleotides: TGTGCCAGCTCTTCTAGCGGGAGGGCTTTCACAGATACGCAGTATTTT.

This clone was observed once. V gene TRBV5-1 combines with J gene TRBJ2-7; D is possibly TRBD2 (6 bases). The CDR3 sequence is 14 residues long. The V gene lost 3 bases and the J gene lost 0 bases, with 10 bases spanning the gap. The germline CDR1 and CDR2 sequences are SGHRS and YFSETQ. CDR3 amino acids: CASSWTMYSYEQYF. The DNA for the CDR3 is TGCGCCAGCAGCTGGACTATGTACTCCTACGAGCAGTACTTC.

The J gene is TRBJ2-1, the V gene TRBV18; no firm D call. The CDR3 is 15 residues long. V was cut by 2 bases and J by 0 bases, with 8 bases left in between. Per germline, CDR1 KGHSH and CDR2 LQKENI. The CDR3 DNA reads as TGTGCCAGCTCACCAAGGGATGTCTCCTACAATGAGCAGTTCTTC. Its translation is CASSPRDVSYNEQFF.

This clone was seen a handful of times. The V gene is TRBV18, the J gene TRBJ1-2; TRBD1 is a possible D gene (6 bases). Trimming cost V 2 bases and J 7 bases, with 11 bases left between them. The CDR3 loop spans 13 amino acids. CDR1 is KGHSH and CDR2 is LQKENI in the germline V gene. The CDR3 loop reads CASSPDGQFGYTF. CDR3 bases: TGTGCCAGCTCACCAGATGGACAGTTTGGCTACACCTTC. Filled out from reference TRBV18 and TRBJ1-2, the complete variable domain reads NAGVMQNPRHLVRRRGQEARLRCSPMKGHSHVYWYRQLPEEGLKFMVYLQKENIIDESGMPKERFSAEFPKEGPSILRIQQVVRGDSAAYFCASSPDGQFGYTFGSGTRLTVV.

CDR3 sequence: CASSLGWLNYGYTF. DNA of the CDR3: TGTGCCAGCAGCTTAGGGTGGTTGAACTATGGCTACACCTTC. V usage is TRBV7-2 and J usage is TRBJ1-2; no firm D call. The CDR3 contains 14 residues. Germline CDR1 is SGHTA and CDR2 is FQGNSA. V was shortened by 1 base and J by 2 bases, with 8 bases between the two germline ends.

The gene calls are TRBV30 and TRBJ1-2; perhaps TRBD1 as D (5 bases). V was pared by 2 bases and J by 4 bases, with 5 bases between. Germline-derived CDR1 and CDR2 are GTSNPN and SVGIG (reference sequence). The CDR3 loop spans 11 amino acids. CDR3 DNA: TGTGCCTGGAGTCAGGGCTATGGCTACACCTTC. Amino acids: CAWSQGYGYTF.

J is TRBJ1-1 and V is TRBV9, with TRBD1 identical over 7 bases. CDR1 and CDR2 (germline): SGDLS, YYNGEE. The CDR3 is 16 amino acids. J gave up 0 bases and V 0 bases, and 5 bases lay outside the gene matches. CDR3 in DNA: TGTGCCAGCAGCGTAGAGGGGGCGTTCATGAACACTGAAGCTTTCTTT. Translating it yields CASSVEGAFMNTEAFF.